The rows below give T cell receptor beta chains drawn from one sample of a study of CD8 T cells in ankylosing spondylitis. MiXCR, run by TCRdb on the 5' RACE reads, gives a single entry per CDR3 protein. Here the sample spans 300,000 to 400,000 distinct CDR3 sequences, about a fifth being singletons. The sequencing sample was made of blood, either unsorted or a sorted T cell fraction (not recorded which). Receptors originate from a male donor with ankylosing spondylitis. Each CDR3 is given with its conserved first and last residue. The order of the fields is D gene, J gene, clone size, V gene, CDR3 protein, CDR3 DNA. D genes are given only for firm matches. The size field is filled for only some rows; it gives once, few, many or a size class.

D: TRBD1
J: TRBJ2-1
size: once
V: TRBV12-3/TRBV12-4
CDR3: CAGPDRGVVDEQFF
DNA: TGTGCCGGGCCAGACAGGGGAGTAGTTGATGAGCAGTTCTTC

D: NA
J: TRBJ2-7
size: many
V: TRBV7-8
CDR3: CASSPGFYEQYF
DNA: TGTGCCAGCAGCCCTGGCTTCTACGAGCAGTACTTC

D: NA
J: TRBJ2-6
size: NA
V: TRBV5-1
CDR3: CASSLAVNSGANVLTF
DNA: TGCGCCAGCAGCTTAGCAGTTAACTCTGGGGCCAACGTCCTGACTTTC

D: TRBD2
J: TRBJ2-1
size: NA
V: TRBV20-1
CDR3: CSASVMGAGGPYNEQFF
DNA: TGCAGTGCTAGTGTTATGGGAGCGGGAGGCCCCTACAATGAGCAGTTCTTC

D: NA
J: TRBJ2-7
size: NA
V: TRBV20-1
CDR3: CSALEREQYF
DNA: TGCAGTGCCCTCGAGAGGGAGCAGTACTTC

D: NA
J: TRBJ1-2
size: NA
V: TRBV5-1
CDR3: CASSILDSLEDGYTF
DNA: TGCGCCAGCAGCATACTGGACAGCTTAGAGGATGGCTACACCTTC

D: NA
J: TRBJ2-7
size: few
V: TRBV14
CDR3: CASSTRRHPPRGVQYF
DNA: TGTGCCAGCAGCACCCGGAGACATCCACCCCGGGGTGTGCAGTACTTC

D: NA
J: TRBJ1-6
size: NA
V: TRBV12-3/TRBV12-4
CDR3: CASSPTGRYNSPLHF
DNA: TGTGCCAGCAGCCCAACGGGACGGTATAATTCACCCCTCCACTTT

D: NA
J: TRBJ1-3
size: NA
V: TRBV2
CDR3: CASRVATGRDTIYF
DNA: TGTGCCAGCAGAGTAGCTACAGGGCGGGACACCATATATTTT

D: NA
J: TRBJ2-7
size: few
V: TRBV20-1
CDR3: CSARDGPGGLYEQYF
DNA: TGCAGTGCTAGAGATGGCCCCGGGGGACTCTACGAGCAGTACTTC

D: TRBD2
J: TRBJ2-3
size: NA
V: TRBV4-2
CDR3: CASSAGLAGGPLLSDTQYF
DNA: TGTGCCAGCAGCGCTGGACTAGCGGGAGGGCCACTGTTATCAGATACGCAGTATTTT

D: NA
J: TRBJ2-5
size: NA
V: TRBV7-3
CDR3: CASSHDPGAETQYF
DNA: TGTGCCAGCAGCCATGACCCCGGGGCAGAGACCCAGTACTTC

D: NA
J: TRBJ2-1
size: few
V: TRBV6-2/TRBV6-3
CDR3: CASSTDYLGPGQFF
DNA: TGTGCCAGCAGTACCGACTACTTGGGGCCCGGGCAGTTCTTC

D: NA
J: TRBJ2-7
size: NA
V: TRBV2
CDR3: CASSALDAYEQYF
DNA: TGTGCCAGCAGTGCTTTGGACGCCTACGAGCAGTACTTC

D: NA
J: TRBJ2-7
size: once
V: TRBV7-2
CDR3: CASSLDDRRGEQYF
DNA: TGTGCCAGCAGCTTAGACGACAGGAGAGGCGAGCAGTACTTC